Listed below are T cell receptor beta chains from one sample, sequenced in a study of T cells in Graves' hyperthyroidism and ophthalmopathy. TCRdb called the multiplex PCR reads again in MiXCR, with one record for every CDR3 protein. The sample has 400,000 or so distinct CDR3 sequences; 14% are singletons. The specimen was blood. All receptors come from a woman in her twenties or thirties with Graves' ophthalmopathy. Each CDR3 is given with its conserved first and last residue. The order of the fields is clone size, D gene, J gene, V gene, CDR3 protein, CDR3 DNA. A D gene is named only where the DNA matches it firmly. Not all rows give a size; the values are once, few, many and, for expanded clones, a class.

clone size: NA; D gene: TRBD1; J gene: TRBJ1-1; V gene: TRBV20-1; CDR3 protein: CSARRSGTGNTEAFF; CDR3 DNA: TGCAGTGCTAGACGATCCGGGACAGGGAACACTGAAGCTTTCTTT
clone size: many; D gene: NA; J gene: TRBJ2-7; V gene: TRBV28; CDR3 protein: CASLAGPYEQYF; CDR3 DNA: TGTGCCAGCCTGGCGGGTCCCTACGAGCAGTACTTC
clone size: many; D gene: TRBD1; J gene: TRBJ2-3; V gene: TRBV5-8; CDR3 protein: CASSLQTGANTQYF; CDR3 DNA: TGTGCCAGCAGCTTGCAGACAGGGGCGAATACGCAGTATTTT
clone size: many; D gene: NA; J gene: TRBJ1-1; V gene: TRBV9; CDR3 protein: CASSVGGGFAAFF; CDR3 DNA: TGTGCCAGCAGCGTAGGCGGAGGTTTCGCAGCTTTCTTT
clone size: many; D gene: NA; J gene: TRBJ2-3; V gene: TRBV20-1; CDR3 protein: CSAARSDTQYF; CDR3 DNA: TGCAGTGCTGCGAGATCAGATACGCAGTATTTT
clone size: NA; D gene: NA; J gene: TRBJ1-6; V gene: TRBV6-2/TRBV6-3; CDR3 protein: CASSYPTGSGSPLHF; CDR3 DNA: TGTGCCAGCAGTTACCCGACAGGATCGGGGTCACCCCTCCACTTT
clone size: few; D gene: NA; J gene: TRBJ1-2; V gene: TRBV6-1; CDR3 protein: CASTLRGGGGYTF; CDR3 DNA: TGTGCCAGCACCTTGCGGGGGGGCGGAGGCTACACCTTC
clone size: many; D gene: NA; J gene: TRBJ1-4; V gene: TRBV28; CDR3 protein: CASSFRDTNEKLFF; CDR3 DNA: TGTGCCAGCAGTTTTCGTGATACTAATGAAAAACTGTTTTTT
clone size: many; D gene: NA; J gene: TRBJ1-1; V gene: TRBV6-1; CDR3 protein: CASRERGDHLQAFF; CDR3 DNA: TGTGCCAGTCGGGAACGGGGTGACCACCTACAAGCTTTCTTT
clone size: many; D gene: TRBD1; J gene: TRBJ1-1; V gene: TRBV2; CDR3 protein: CASSDRQGGKTEAFF; CDR3 DNA: TGTGCCAGCAGTGATCGACAGGGTGGGAAGACTGAAGCTTTCTTT
clone size: few; D gene: NA; J gene: TRBJ2-1; V gene: TRBV11-2; CDR3 protein: CAGSSAAGDEQFF; CDR3 DNA: TGTGCCGGCAGCTCCGCAGCAGGAGATGAGCAGTTCTTC
clone size: NA; D gene: TRBD2; J gene: TRBJ2-1; V gene: TRBV11-3; CDR3 protein: CASSAGTSWDEQFF; CDR3 DNA: TGTGCCAGCAGCGCCGGGACTAGCTGGGATGAGCAGTTCTTC
clone size: NA; D gene: NA; J gene: TRBJ2-7; V gene: TRBV15; CDR3 protein: CATSRDLEGLFEQYF; CDR3 DNA: TGTGCCACCAGCAGAGATTTAGAAGGTCTCTTTGAGCAGTACTTC
clone size: many; D gene: TRBD1; J gene: TRBJ1-1; V gene: TRBV20-1; CDR3 protein: CSAEAQGPAFF; CDR3 DNA: TGCAGTGCGGAGGCACAGGGGCCGGCTTTCTTT
clone size: many; D gene: NA; J gene: TRBJ1-2; V gene: TRBV5-1; CDR3 protein: CASTVSRPEIYGYTF; CDR3 DNA: TGCGCCAGCACTGTCTCCCGACCTGAGATCTATGGCTACACCTTC
clone size: many; D gene: NA; J gene: TRBJ1-1; V gene: TRBV24-1; CDR3 protein: CATTRGTEAFF; CDR3 DNA: TGTGCCACCACCCGGGGAACTGAAGCTTTCTTT
clone size: many; D gene: NA; J gene: TRBJ2-7; V gene: TRBV7-2; CDR3 protein: CASSLEGTTYEQYF; CDR3 DNA: TGTGCCAGCAGCTTAGAGGGTACCACCTACGAGCAGTACTTC
clone size: NA; D gene: TRBD1; J gene: TRBJ2-3; V gene: TRBV5-5; CDR3 protein: CASSSHRGSTDTQYF; CDR3 DNA: TGTGCCAGCAGCTCCCACAGGGGCAGCACAGATACGCAGTATTTT
clone size: few; D gene: TRBD1; J gene: TRBJ2-7; V gene: TRBV29-1; CDR3 protein: CSVVGTGVSYEQYF; CDR3 DNA: TGCAGCGTTGTAGGGACAGGGGTATCCTACGAGCAGTACTTC
clone size: many; D gene: NA; J gene: TRBJ2-2; V gene: TRBV10-1; CDR3 protein: CTSSESTPVGAGELFF; CDR3 DNA: TGCACCAGCAGTGAGTCGACTCCCGTGGGCGCCGGGGAGCTGTTTTTT
clone size: many; D gene: TRBD2; J gene: TRBJ2-5; V gene: TRBV18; CDR3 protein: CASSPPTSKETQYF; CDR3 DNA: TGTGCCAGCTCACCCCCGACTAGCAAAGAGACCCAGTACTTC
clone size: NA; D gene: TRBD2; J gene: TRBJ2-7; V gene: TRBV28; CDR3 protein: CASWGTASGGYEQYF; CDR3 DNA: TGTGCCAGCTGGGGCACGGCTAGCGGCGGCTACGAGCAGTACTTC
clone size: many; D gene: NA; J gene: TRBJ2-1; V gene: TRBV6-2/TRBV6-3; CDR3 protein: CASSYSKARASSYNEQFF; CDR3 DNA: TGTGCCAGCAGTTACTCGAAAGCCCGGGCGAGCTCCTACAATGAGCAGTTCTTC
clone size: NA; D gene: NA; J gene: TRBJ2-2; V gene: TRBV28; CDR3 protein: CASRTRQGGANTGELFF; CDR3 DNA: TGTGCCAGCAGAACCAGACAGGGCGGGGCGAACACCGGGGAGCTGTTTTTT
clone size: many; D gene: NA; J gene: TRBJ1-4; V gene: TRBV10-3; CDR3 protein: CAVGRSNEKLFF; CDR3 DNA: TGTGCCGTCGGACGGTCGAATGAAAAACTGTTTTTT
clone size: many; D gene: NA; J gene: TRBJ2-7; V gene: TRBV28; CDR3 protein: CASSLGSTLILGEQYF; CDR3 DNA: TGTGCCAGCAGTTTGGGATCGACCCTTATCTTGGGCGAGCAGTACTTC
clone size: NA; D gene: NA; J gene: TRBJ2-1; V gene: TRBV5-4; CDR3 protein: CASSFSTTNEQFF; CDR3 DNA: TGTGCCAGCAGCTTTTCGACTACCAATGAGCAGTTCTTC
clone size: many; D gene: NA; J gene: TRBJ1-4; V gene: TRBV7-2; CDR3 protein: CASSLRGNVFSGEKLFF; CDR3 DNA: TGTGCCAGCAGCTTAAGGGGGAACGTCTTCTCGGGTGAAAAACTGTTTTTT
clone size: NA; D gene: NA; J gene: TRBJ1-1; V gene: TRBV10-1; CDR3 protein: CASSLTGGFEAFF; CDR3 DNA: TGCGCCAGCAGCCTAACCGGGGGATTTGAAGCTTTCTTT
clone size: many; D gene: NA; J gene: TRBJ1-1; V gene: TRBV29-1; CDR3 protein: CSVGRDNMNTEAFF; CDR3 DNA: TGCAGCGTAGGGCGGGACAACATGAACACTGAAGCTTTCTTT
clone size: few; D gene: NA; J gene: TRBJ1-1; V gene: TRBV28; CDR3 protein: CASLRGGNTEAFF; CDR3 DNA: TGTGCCAGCCTTAGGGGAGGGAACACTGAAGCTTTCTTT
clone size: many; D gene: NA; J gene: TRBJ2-7; V gene: TRBV20-1; CDR3 protein: CSAKGVVYEQYF; CDR3 DNA: TGCAGTGCTAAAGGGGTGGTCTACGAGCAGTACTTC
clone size: many; D gene: NA; J gene: TRBJ2-5; V gene: TRBV7-9; CDR3 protein: CASSFSLGQLETQYF; CDR3 DNA: TGTGCCAGCAGCTTTAGCCTCGGACAGCTGGAGACCCAGTACTTC
clone size: many; D gene: NA; J gene: TRBJ1-1; V gene: TRBV2; CDR3 protein: CASSEDGGTEAFF; CDR3 DNA: TGTGCCAGCAGTGAAGATGGAGGCACTGAAGCTTTCTTT
clone size: many; D gene: NA; J gene: TRBJ2-5; V gene: TRBV5-1; CDR3 protein: CASSRVTQETQYF; CDR3 DNA: TGCGCCAGCAGCCGGGTGACGCAAGAGACCCAGTACTTC
clone size: many; D gene: NA; J gene: TRBJ2-7; V gene: TRBV28; CDR3 protein: CASSTTFPTIDEQYF; CDR3 DNA: TGTGCCAGCAGCACGACGTTCCCCACGATTGACGAGCAGTACTTC
clone size: few; D gene: NA; J gene: TRBJ1-1; V gene: TRBV15; CDR3 protein: CATSRVGGLNTEAFF; CDR3 DNA: TGTGCCACCAGCAGAGTGGGGGGCCTTAACACTGAAGCTTTCTTT
clone size: many; D gene: NA; J gene: TRBJ2-3; V gene: TRBV28; CDR3 protein: CASSPGGLEYTDTQYF; CDR3 DNA: TGTGCCAGCAGTCCCGGAGGGTTAGAATACACAGATACGCAGTATTTT
clone size: many; D gene: NA; J gene: TRBJ1-2; V gene: TRBV20-1; CDR3 protein: CSAEQQASDGYTF; CDR3 DNA: TGCAGTGCTGAGCAACAGGCTTCGGATGGCTACACCTTC
clone size: many; D gene: TRBD2; J gene: TRBJ2-1; V gene: TRBV30; CDR3 protein: CAWSVLAGGPVNEQFF; CDR3 DNA: TGTGCCTGGAGTGTACTAGCGGGGGGGCCGGTCAATGAGCAGTTCTTC
clone size: many; D gene: NA; J gene: TRBJ1-1; V gene: TRBV20-1; CDR3 protein: CSAREVLTGEAFF; CDR3 DNA: TGCAGTGCTAGAGAAGTCTTAACAGGAGAAGCTTTCTTT
clone size: many; D gene: NA; J gene: TRBJ1-2; V gene: TRBV6-1; CDR3 protein: CASSETGTGYTF; CDR3 DNA: TGTGCCAGCAGTGAGACCGGGACTGGCTACACCTTC
clone size: many; D gene: NA; J gene: TRBJ2-5; V gene: TRBV12-3/TRBV12-4; CDR3 protein: CASSQSGIHETQYF; CDR3 DNA: TGTGCCAGCAGTCAATCTGGTATACACGAGACCCAGTACTTC
clone size: NA; D gene: TRBD1; J gene: TRBJ2-1; V gene: TRBV5-6; CDR3 protein: CASSRPGTGLMVNEQFF; CDR3 DNA: TGTGCCAGCAGCCGTCCCGGGACAGGGTTGATGGTAAATGAGCAGTTCTTC
clone size: many; D gene: NA; J gene: TRBJ2-3; V gene: TRBV20-1; CDR3 protein: CSARGGGAPTDTQYF; CDR3 DNA: TGCAGTGCTCGCGGGGGCGGGGCGCCCACAGATACGCAGTATTTT
clone size: NA; D gene: NA; J gene: TRBJ1-2; V gene: TRBV29-1; CDR3 protein: CSVEGGPVRGYTF; CDR3 DNA: TGCAGCGTTGAAGGGGGTCCAGTCCGAGGCTACACCTTC
clone size: many; D gene: TRBD2; J gene: TRBJ2-1; V gene: TRBV13; CDR3 protein: CASSLASGAYEQFF; CDR3 DNA: TGTGCCAGCAGCTTGGCTAGCGGGGCCTATGAGCAGTTCTTC
clone size: few; D gene: TRBD1; J gene: TRBJ2-7; V gene: TRBV6-1; CDR3 protein: CATTNRGSYEQYF; CDR3 DNA: TGTGCCACAACAAACAGGGGATCCTACGAGCAGTACTTC
clone size: NA; D gene: NA; J gene: TRBJ2-1; V gene: TRBV6-5; CDR3 protein: CASSYSWGSDEQFF; CDR3 DNA: TGTGCCAGCAGTTACTCGTGGGGGTCCGATGAGCAGTTCTTC
clone size: many; D gene: TRBD2; J gene: TRBJ2-3; V gene: TRBV18; CDR3 protein: CASSPASGGGADTQYF; CDR3 DNA: TGTGCCAGCTCACCAGCCAGCGGGGGGGGTGCAGATACGCAGTATTTT
clone size: few; D gene: TRBD1; J gene: TRBJ1-4; V gene: TRBV29-1; CDR3 protein: CSAQGTGAEKLFF; CDR3 DNA: TGCAGCGCCCAAGGGACAGGGGCGGAAAAACTGTTTTTT
clone size: few; D gene: NA; J gene: TRBJ2-1; V gene: TRBV9; CDR3 protein: CASSPGAGASNEQFF; CDR3 DNA: TGTGCCAGCAGCCCAGGCGCGGGGGCAAGTAATGAGCAGTTCTTC
clone size: many; D gene: TRBD1; J gene: TRBJ1-2; V gene: TRBV28; CDR3 protein: CASSLWDREYLGYTF; CDR3 DNA: TGTGCCAGCAGTTTATGGGACAGGGAGTATCTTGGCTACACCTTC
clone size: many; D gene: NA; J gene: TRBJ1-6; V gene: TRBV6-6; CDR3 protein: CASSYPDGTGESPLHF; CDR3 DNA: TGTGCCAGCAGTTACCCTGACGGGACCGGGGAGTCACCCCTCCACTTT
clone size: many; D gene: NA; J gene: TRBJ1-1; V gene: TRBV27; CDR3 protein: CASKAQNTEAFF; CDR3 DNA: TGTGCCAGCAAGGCACAGAACACTGAAGCTTTCTTT